This record covers a single TCR beta chain. Antigen specificity is unknown. This entry belongs to a study of shared clonotypes between healthy human individuals. Whole-study findings and limits: Lower generation probabilities were found for non-shared clonotypes than for those shared by all four donors.

Germline loops: CDR1 SGHNT, CDR2 YYREEE (reference sequence). With 0 bases removed from V and 2 bases from J, the gap between germline ends came to 9 bases. The CDR3 spans 14 residues. Investigators spread the genomic DNA of each subset evenly over several immunoSEQ plates. TCRdb's table, derived via immunoSEQ multiplex PCR, lists solely in-frame clones and lacks some. Among approximately 640,000 clones listed, approximately 75% were seen once. The receptor was isolated from a woman in her thirties in good health. The sample taken for sequencing was memory CD4+ T cells sorted from blood. Subset given: CD45RA-negative fraction. V usage is TRBV5-4 and J usage is TRBJ2-7; D is unclear. The CDR3 region is CASSLGGRTYEQYF. The CDR3 coding sequence is TGTGCCAGCAGCTTGGGAGGACGGACCTACGAGCAGTACTTC.